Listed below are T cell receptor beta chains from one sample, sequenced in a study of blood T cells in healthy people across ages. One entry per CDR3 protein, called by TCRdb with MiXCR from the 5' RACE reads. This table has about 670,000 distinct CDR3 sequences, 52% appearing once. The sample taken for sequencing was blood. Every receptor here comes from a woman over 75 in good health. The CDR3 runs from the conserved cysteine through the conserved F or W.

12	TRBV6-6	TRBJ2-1	CASSQSSWEQFF
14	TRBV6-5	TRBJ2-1	CASSYLAGYDEQFF
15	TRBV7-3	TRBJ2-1	CASSSGYSSYNEQFF
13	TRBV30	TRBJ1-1	CAWSVQGNTEAFF
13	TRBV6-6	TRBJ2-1	CASSDPGGNEQFF
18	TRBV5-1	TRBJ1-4	CASSLSGRGRLTNEKLFF
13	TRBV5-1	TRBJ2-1	CASSLGSGDEQFF
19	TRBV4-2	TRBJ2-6	CASSQVFSGGISGANVLTF
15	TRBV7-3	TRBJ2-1	CASSRGLAGEGEQFF
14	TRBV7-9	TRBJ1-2	CASSLAGGSMGYTF
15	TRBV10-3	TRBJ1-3	CAISRQDFSGNTIYF
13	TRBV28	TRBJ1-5	CASRLLGNQPQHF
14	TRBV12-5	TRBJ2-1	CASGLGDRYNEQFF
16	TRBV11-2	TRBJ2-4	CASSPWAGSTKNIQYF
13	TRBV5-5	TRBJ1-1	CASSYRWDTEAFF
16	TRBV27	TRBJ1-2	CASSLRAGQGFYGYTF
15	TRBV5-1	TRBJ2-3	CASADGVPSTDTQYF
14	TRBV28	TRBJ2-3	CASRGTQPRDTQYF
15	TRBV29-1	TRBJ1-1	CSASRTALGNTEAFF
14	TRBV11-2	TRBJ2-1	CASSFRFGGNEQFF
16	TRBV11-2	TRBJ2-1	CASSFAWDSSYNEQFF
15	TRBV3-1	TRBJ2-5	CARSQYTGTQETQYF
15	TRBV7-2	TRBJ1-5	CASRETGGSNQPQHF
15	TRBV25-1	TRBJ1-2	CASSVATGGARGYTF
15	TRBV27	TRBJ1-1	CASSSGQSRNTEAFF
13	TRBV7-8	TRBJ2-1	CASRLDRANEQFF
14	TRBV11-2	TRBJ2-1	CASSHSPGGNEQFF
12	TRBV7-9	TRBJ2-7	CASSHSGDEQYF
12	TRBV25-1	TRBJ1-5	CASSGGRQPQHF
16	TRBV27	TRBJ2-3	CASSEGLAGLSDTQYF
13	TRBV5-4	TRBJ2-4	CASSEDGGGIQYF
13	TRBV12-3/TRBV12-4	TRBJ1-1	CASSWSGGAEAFF
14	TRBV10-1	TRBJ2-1	CASRKGLAGGEQFF
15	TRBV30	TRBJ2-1	CAWRKRTSGINEQFF
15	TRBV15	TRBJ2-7	CATSGRPGLAMPQYF
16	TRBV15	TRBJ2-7	CVTSPDGGSQTYEQYF
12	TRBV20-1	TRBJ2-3	CSAGLITDTQYF
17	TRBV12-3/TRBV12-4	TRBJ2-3	CASSPRTSGEAADTQYF
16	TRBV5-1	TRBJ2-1	CASSGGSGSDKDEQFF
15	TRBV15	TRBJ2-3	CATSRDPGVTDTQYF
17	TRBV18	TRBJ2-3	CAGSPTRLAVSTDTQYF
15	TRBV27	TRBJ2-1	CASSRRDRVTNEQFF
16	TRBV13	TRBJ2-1	CASRQRGAGTANEQFF
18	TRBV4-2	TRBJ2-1	CASSQDRRLAGGDNEQFF
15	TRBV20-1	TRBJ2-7	CSPNPNRGLLVEQYF
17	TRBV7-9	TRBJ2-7	CASSSYGGGRGSYEQYF
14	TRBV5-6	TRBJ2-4	CASSTLLTKNIQYF
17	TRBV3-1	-	CASSQGRLAGAEETQYF
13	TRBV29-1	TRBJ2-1	CSVEDDKGSRRFF
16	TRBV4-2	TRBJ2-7	CASSQGTSGTTDEQYF
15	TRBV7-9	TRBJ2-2	CASSVGQLNTGELFF
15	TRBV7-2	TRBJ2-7	CASRPLAGEAYEQYF